The sequence of this TCR beta chain was determined in a study of control samples from healthy donors and cancer patients. Trimming took off 0 bases at V and 2 bases at J, with 11 bases between the two ends. Germline V gene data show CDR1 as LNHDA and CDR2 as SQIVND (reference sequence). The CDR3 has 15 residues. The data were produced by immunoSEQ multiplex PCR, yet TCRdb's version contains in-frame clones alone and is incomplete. Here the sample spans around 150,000 clones, less than 95% being singletons. Sequenced: PBMCs. The chain is built from TRBV19 and TRBJ2-7, with a weak D call TRBD1 (5 bases). This TCR was recovered from a man in his sixties with colorectal cancer. CDR3 DNA sequence: TGTGCCAGTAGTATAGACAGGGTCGGACCCTACGAGCAGTACTTC. Protein sequence: CASSIDRVGPYEQYF. Looking up the rest from reference TRBV19 and TRBJ2-7 gives the full variable domain: DGGITQSPKYLFRKEGQNVTLSCEQNLNHDAMYWYRQDPGQGLRLIYYSQIVNDFQKGDIAEGYSVSREKKESFPLTVTSAQKNPTAFYLCASSIDRVGPYEQYFGPGTRLTVT.